What follows is one T cell receptor (delta chain) and its context. This clone counts as hyperexpanded (1% or more). Its antigen is still unknown. No base qualities exist here, and no much larger clone lies one base off it. The data stem from a study of delta chain sequences of gamma delta T cells (dated by TCRdb to 2016 to 2017). Preparation of the library involved 5' RACE. Sequencing instrument: Illumina MiSeq. TCRdb reprocessed the public data with the CATT caller; entries with the same nucleotide sequence were combined afterwards. The sample has a few hundred delta-chain clones on record, approximately 16% of them singletons. Less than 75% of the sample comes from the top ten. Trimming removed 0 bases from V and 0 bases from J; the gene matches leave 18 bases unexplained. CDR1 and CDR2, looked up from the germline V gene, are TSWWSYY and QGS. There are 21 amino acids in the CDR3, from cysteine to phenylalanine inclusive. Just the 63-base CDR3 DNA is kept, in frame starting at base 1.

This sequence was found in a human donor in good health. The chain is assembled from TRDV1 and TRDJ1, and 8 bases in between align with TRDD3. The material sequenced was either unsorted cells or a sorted T cell fraction (not recorded which). The base sequence is TGTGCTCTTGGGGAACTAGACCGTACTGGGGGTCTAGATCGCTACACCGATAAACTCATCTTT. This codes for CALGELDRTGGLDRYTDKLIF.